These 20 T cell receptor beta chains came from one sample sequenced in a study of monozygotic twins with inflammatory bowel disease. Reprocessing the 5' RACE reads, TCRdb reports a single entry for every CDR3 protein and omits DNA. The sample holds some 210,000 distinct CDR3 sequences. The source material was blood. The source of these receptors is a human donor with ulcerative colitis or Crohn's disease, or a healthy co-twin of an affected twin (not recorded which).

V usage is TRBV5-4 and J usage is TRBJ2-4; TCRdb lists TRBD1, though no DNA is available to test this call. The length of the CDR3 is 15 residues. Germline V gene lookup returns CDR1 SGHNT and CDR2 YYREEE (reference sequence). The CDR3 loop reads CASSLATGSKNIQYF.

The rearrangement links TRBV12-3 or TRBV12-4 to TRBJ1-6; the D call from TCRdb, TRBD1, cannot be confirmed without DNA. This CDR3 has 15 amino acids. CDR3 amino acids: CASRFGDRGNSPLHF.

CDR3 region: CASVGGRGSYYTF. The chain uses TRBV3-1 and TRBJ1-2; TCRdb's assignment of TRBD1 cannot be checked, as there is no DNA. This CDR3 is 13 amino acids long. Germline CDR1 LGHDT, CDR2 YNNKEL (reference sequence).

V usage is TRBV3-1 and J usage is TRBJ1-5; with no DNA, the TCRdb D assignment of TRBD1 cannot be verified. This CDR3 has 15 amino acids. The V gene's germline CDR1 is LGHDT and CDR2 YNNKEL (reference sequence). This CDR3 is CASSQGGTSNQPQHF.

The gene calls are TRBV7-6 and TRBJ2-7; the TCRdb call, TRBD1, lacks DNA for checking. Germline values: CDR1 SGHVS, CDR2 FNYEAQ. There are 15 residues in the CDR3. Here the CDR3 reads CASSSRDSTLNEQYF.

The chain has TRBV29-1 and TRBJ1-2; with no DNA, the TCRdb D assignment of TRBD1 cannot be verified. Germline CDR1 is SQVTM and CDR2 is ANQGSEA. This CDR3 has 12 amino acids. CDR3 residues: CSAGGRSYGYTF. Complete variable domain (other parts from reference TRBV29-1 and TRBJ1-2): SAVISQKPSRDICQRGTSLTIQCQVDSQVTMMFWYRQQPGQSLTLIATANQGSEATYESGFVIDKFPISRPNLTFSTLTVSNMSPEDSSIYLCSAGGRSYGYTFGSGTRLTVV.

The rearrangement uses TRBV5-1 and TRBJ2-7; TCRdb picks TRBD1, but there is no DNA to check that call. The CDR3 spans 11 residues. The germline CDR1 and CDR2 sequences are SGHRS and YFSETQ. CDR3 residues: CASRGEYEQYF.

The chain is built from TRBV7-2 and TRBJ2-3; TCRdb calls TRBD2, which cannot be checked without DNA. This CDR3 has 16 residues. Per germline, CDR1 SGHTA and CDR2 FQGNSA. CDR3 sequence: CASSLGQGHTTDTQYF. The full variable domain, its missing parts supplied by reference TRBV7-2 and TRBJ2-3, is GAGVSQSPSNKVTEKGKDVELRCDPISGHTALYWYRQSLGQGLEFLIYFQGNSAPDKSGLPSDRFSAERTGGSVSTLTIQRTQQEDSAVYLCASSLGQGHTTDTQYFGPGTRLTVL.

The rearrangement links TRBV29-1 to TRBJ2-7; TCRdb returns TRBD1, unconfirmable since there is no DNA. The CDR3 runs to 13 residues. Germline CDR1 is SQVTM and CDR2 is ANQGSEA. CDR3 protein: CSVSRTGGYEQYF.

This chain connects TRBV12-3 or TRBV12-4 to TRBJ2-7; with no DNA, the TCRdb D assignment of TRBD1 cannot be verified. This CDR3 region has 14 residues. The CDR3: CASSSPRGPYEQYF.

The rearrangement links TRBV20-1 to TRBJ1-5; TCRdb returns TRBD1, unconfirmable since there is no DNA. Germline V gene sequence: CDR1 DFQATT, CDR2 SNEGSKA (reference sequence). The CDR3 spans 14 residues. The CDR3 loop reads CSASGRGTYQPQHF.

The chain combines TRBV5-1 with TRBJ1-6. The CDR3 has 19 residues. CDR1 SGHRS and CDR2 YFSETQ come from the germline V gene. This CDR3 is CASSLDPPRAFSYNSPLHF. Supplemented by reference TRBV5-1 and TRBJ1-6, the full variable domain reads KAGVTQTPRYLIKTRGQQVTLSCSPISGHRSVSWYQQTPGQGLQFLFEYFSETQRNKGNFPGRFSGRQFSNSRSEMNVSTLELGDSALYLCASSLDPPRAFSYNSPLHFGNGTRLTVT.

The CDR3 region is CASSFSGRGSYGYTF. The J gene is TRBJ1-2, the V gene TRBV5-1; TCRdb reports TRBD1, a call that lacks DNA to check it against. The germline gives CDR1 SGHRS, CDR2 YFSETQ. The CDR3 has 15 amino acids. Supplemented by reference TRBV5-1 and TRBJ1-2, the full variable domain reads KAGVTQTPRYLIKTRGQQVTLSCSPISGHRSVSWYQQTPGQGLQFLFEYFSETQRNKGNFPGRFSGRQFSNSRSEMNVSTLELGDSALYLCASSFSGRGSYGYTFGSGTRLTVV.

V and J are TRBV12-3 or TRBV12-4 and TRBJ2-7; with no DNA, the TCRdb D assignment of TRBD2 cannot be verified. The CDR3 totals 13 residues. The CDR3 sequence: CASNQGLPDEQYF.

The rearrangement links TRBV11-2 to TRBJ2-4; TCRdb returns TRBD1, unconfirmable since there is no DNA. There are 15 residues in the CDR3. Per the germline V gene, CDR1 is SGHAT and CDR2 is FQNNGV. The CDR3: CASSPRDAVENIQYF.

The chain joins TRBV11-2 to TRBJ2-5; TCRdb proposes TRBD2, but this gene call is untestable without DNA. Germline loops: CDR1 SGHAT, CDR2 FQNNGV. The CDR3 is 14 amino acids. CDR3 loop: CASSSGLAGKTQYF.

V usage is TRBV20-1 and J usage is TRBJ1-1. This CDR3 is built from 14 residues. The germline V gene encodes CDR1 DFQATT and CDR2 SNEGSKA (reference sequence). CDR3 in amino acids: CSASPRGRTLEAFF.

The gene calls are TRBV7-9 and TRBJ2-4; there is no DNA to check the TCRdb D call of TRBD1. The CDR3 covers 14 residues. Per the germline V gene, CDR1 is SEHNR and CDR2 is FQNEAQ (reference sequence). CDR3 residues: CASPGWGAKNIQYF.

The chain is built from TRBV5-1 and TRBJ2-6. This CDR3 is built from 16 residues. Looked up from germline, CDR1 is SGHRS and CDR2 is YFSETQ. The CDR3 sequence: CASSPRGGSGANVLTF.

The chain combines TRBV7-3 with TRBJ2-3; TCRdb gives TRBD1 as the D gene, but with no DNA this cannot be confirmed. Germline values: CDR1 SGHTA, CDR2 FQGTGA. The CDR3 runs 16 residues. Here the CDR3 reads CASSLMGQGRTDTQYF.